The 16 T cell receptor beta chains below all came from one sample that was sequenced in a study of blood T cell repertoires in COVID-19. Some clones are missing from TCRdb's copy, which holds only in-frame ones; the method was immunoSEQ multiplex PCR. This table has about 180,000 clones, 80% to 90% appearing once. The source material was peripheral blood. All receptors come from a woman aged 45-65 years with acute or convalescent COVID-19.

This chain connects TRBV5-6 to TRBJ1-6; 11 positions match TRBD1. There are 17 residues in the CDR3. The trim removed 2 bases at V and 2 bases at J, leaving 3 bases unmatched. The germline V gene has CDR1 SGHDT and CDR2 YYEEEE. Written as DNA, the CDR3 is TGTGCCAGCAGCTTTGGGACAGGGGGGCCCTATAATTCACCCCTCCACTTT. Amino acids: CASSFGTGGPYNSPLHF.

This clone was picked up one time. This sequence joins TRBV5-4 and TRBJ2-1, with a possible D match to TRBD2 (5 bases). This CDR3 is built from 16 residues. V was clipped by 1 base and J by 4 bases, with 15 bases between them. Germline V gene data show CDR1 as SGHNT and CDR2 as YYREEE (reference sequence). This CDR3 is CASSLSATTGYNEQFF. The CDR3 bases are TGTGCCAGCAGCTTGTCCGCGACTACGGGGTACAATGAGCAGTTCTTC.

The genes are TRBV7-7 and TRBJ2-3, with unresolved D. This CDR3 region has 15 residues. Germline V gene data show CDR1 as SSHAT and CDR2 as FNYEAQ (reference sequence). V gave up 5 bases and J gave up 0 bases, with 12 bases separating them. The CDR3 spells CASSPTVSSTDTQYF. The CDR3 DNA is TGTGCCAGCAGCCCAACAGTTTCAAGCACAGATACGCAGTATTTT.

This clone was detected only once. The chain couples TRBV11-3 to TRBJ1-2, with TRBD1 matching over 11 bases. The V gene's germline CDR1 is SGHNT and CDR2 YENEEA. V trimming: 2 bases; J trimming: 2 bases; junction bases outside the gene matches: 10. The CDR3 has 18 residues. DNA of the CDR3: TGTGCCAGCAGCTTAACGGAGCGATGGGACAGGGGGAACTATGGCTACACCTTC. Translated: CASSLTERWDRGNYGYTF.

In regard to this clone: Other nucleotide sequences in the sample specify the same CDR3. The chain is built from TRBV12-3 or TRBV12-4 and TRBJ1-2; no reliable D call. The CDR3 runs 12 residues. Trimming pared 0 bases from V and 6 bases from J, leaving 5 bases between. CDR3 DNA sequence: TGTGCCAGCAGTTTAGCCGGGGATGGCTACACCTTC. Translation gives CASSLAGDGYTF.

J is TRBJ2-3 and V is TRBV5-4; 8 bases map to TRBD2. Germline values: CDR1 SGHNT, CDR2 YYREEE (reference sequence). Losses at the gene ends were 2 bases for V and 0 bases for J; bases not matched to a gene: 5. The CDR3 consists of 16 residues. The CDR3 DNA follows: TGTGCCAGCAGCTTACTAGCGGAAGCTAGCACAGATACGCAGTATTTT. Protein sequence: CASSLLAEASTDTQYF.

The chain recombines TRBV12-3 or TRBV12-4 with TRBJ1-2; TRBD1 matches 7 bases. This CDR3 spans 13 amino acids. V lost 2 bases to trimming and J lost 11 bases; unmatched junction nucleotides: 8. The CDR3 here is CASSLRAGGQYTF. DNA of the CDR3: TGTGCCAGCAGTTTAAGGGCAGGGGGGCAATACACCTTC.

V usage is TRBV30 and J usage is TRBJ1-2; 9 bases align to TRBD1. V lost 8 bases to trimming and J lost 8 bases; unmatched junction nucleotides: 9. Germline values: CDR1 GTSNPN, CDR2 SVGIG (reference sequence). The CDR3 has 12 residues. The CDR3 DNA sequence: TGTGCCGGACTGACAGGGGGGGAGGGCTACACCTTC. Translated, it gives CAGLTGGEGYTF.

This chain's CDR3 is CASSLEGLAGGQNTGELFF. Here the CDR3 DNA reads TGTGCCAGCAGCTTAGAGGGACTAGCGGGGGGTCAGAACACCGGGGAGCTGTTTTTT. The chain uses TRBV7-6 and TRBJ2-2; 15 bases agree with TRBD2. The junction had 4 bases not matched to a gene; V was cut back by 1 base and J by 1 base. The CDR3 is made up of 19 amino acids. Germline lookup yields CDR1 SGHVS and CDR2 FNYEAQ.

V usage is TRBV5-1 and J usage is TRBJ1-4, with D possibly matching TRBD1 (5 bases). Germline CDR1 and CDR2: SGHRS and YFSETQ. V shed 5 bases and J shed 4 bases, with 6 bases lying between them. This CDR3 comprises 12 residues. CDR3 nucleotide sequence: TGCGCCAGCAGAGACAGTAATGAAAAACTGTTTTTT. Residues: CASRDSNEKLFF.

The CDR3 loop reads CASSLTSGGNYEQYF. CDR3 in DNA: TGCGCCAGCAGCTTAACTAGCGGCGGGAATTACGAGCAGTACTTC. The V and J genes are TRBV5-1 and TRBJ2-7, with TRBD2 matching over 8 bases. V dropped 2 bases and J dropped 4; count of bases not matched to a gene: 8. CDR1 is SGHRS and CDR2 is YFSETQ in the germline V gene. CDR3 size: 15 residues.

Only a few counts were recorded for this clone. CDR3 protein: CATASPGDHGYTF. The CDR3 DNA reads TGTGCCACCGCCTCCCCGGGGGATCATGGCTACACCTTC. The chain joins TRBV24-1 to TRBJ1-2; weak D call: TRBD1 (5 bases). CDR1 and CDR2 from the germline V gene are KGHDR and SFDVKD. The CDR3 loop spans 13 amino acids. V dropped 9 bases and J dropped 6 bases, with 16 bases sitting between them.

The chain recombines TRBV19 with TRBJ1-3; tentative D call: TRBD1 (6 bases). Germline CDR1 LNHDA, CDR2 SQIVND (reference sequence). The V gene lost 7 bases and the J gene lost 0 bases, with 13 bases spanning the gap. The CDR3 consists of 15 residues. The CDR3 nucleotides read TGTGCCAGTATTCAGGGGAGCAGCTCTGGAAACACCATATATTTT. It specifies CASIQGSSSGNTIYF.

This CDR3 is CASSLRQDTEAFF. In DNA, the CDR3 is TGTGCCAGCAGTTTAAGGCAGGACACTGAAGCTTTCTTT. The rearrangement uses TRBV12-3 or TRBV12-4 and TRBJ1-1; D unclear. There are 13 residues in the CDR3. The V gene lost 2 bases and the J gene lost 3 bases, with 7 bases spanning the gap.

The chain has TRBV7-9 and TRBJ1-5; tentatively, D is TRBD1 (5 bases). This CDR3 region has 14 residues. Per the germline V gene, CDR1 is SEHNR and CDR2 is FQNEAQ (reference sequence). V lost 0 bases and J 9 bases, leaving 12 bases between the germline ends. Here the CDR3 DNA reads TGTGCCAGCAGCTTAGCGCGGGGACCGGGGCCCCAGCATTTT. Translation: CASSLARGPGPQHF.

The chain combines TRBV7-2 with TRBJ2-7, with no clear D. The CDR3 covers 12 residues. CDR1 SGHTA and CDR2 FQGNSA come from the germline V gene. Trimming removed 5 bases at V and 4 bases at J, with 9 bases between. This chain's CDR3 is CASSPVRYEQYF. CDR3 in DNA: TGTGCCAGCAGCCCCGTGCGGTACGAGCAGTACTTC.